A selection of T cell receptor beta chains follows, all from one sample in a study of OX40 agonist ivuxolimab in advanced cancers. Sequencing was performed with immunoSEQ multiplex PCR; in TCRdb, only in-frame clones are kept and a portion is missing. The data contain tens of thousands of clones, around 87% of them singletons. Here the sequenced sample was CD4+ or CD8+ T cells sorted from blood, taken in a trial of the OX40 agonist ivuxolimab. These receptors all stem from an adult with an advanced solid tumor such as melanoma, head and neck, liver or kidney cancer. CDR3s include the opening cysteine and the closing phenylalanine or tryptophan.

V gene	CDR3 protein
TRBV18	CASSPGTASYEQYF
TRBV7-9	CASSLEGRSVAFF
TRBV2	CASSEIQGLGYGYTF
TRBV4-1	CASSQDPGATSYEQYF
TRBV9	CASSVGPGAGEQYF
TRBV7-6	CASSPRDHYNEQFF
TRBV14	CASSQGFEQYF
TRBV28	CASRRRQGRGITEAFF
TRBV5-1	CASSLANYGYTF
TRBV4-1	CASSQEDTVNQPQHF
TRBV10-2	CASSVRLASNSTDTQYF
TRBV7-3	CASSFDGRIDTQYF
TRBV25-1	CASTNRGKVYGYTF
TRBV11-2	CASSSLSGTDTQYF
TRBV4-2	CASSQERSSGTETQYF
TRBV27	CASSFGASGGRPFPRYEQYF
TRBV7-2	CASSLAGTSGLREQYF
TRBV28	CASGTADTGELFF
TRBV7-8	CASSLGLSYNEQFF
TRBV6-6	CASRPPGDTQYF
TRBV28	CASSSHGQGQRSGYTF
TRBV6-6	CASSYPHSTTNIQYF
TRBV19	CASRDRIGYTF
TRBV19	CASSPWTGGNTGELFF
TRBV28	CASSFEGARGYTF
TRBV28	CASRRGQGSRLVYGYTF
TRBV28	CASSSRGGADEKLFF
TRBV7-3	CASSAEMTSGGREQFF
TRBV28	CASSLGDRGWEETQYF
TRBV28	CASSLRWQTAYEQYF
TRBV7-9	CASSYVRGGYNEQFF
TRBV9	CASSADSDSNQPQHF
TRBV19	CASSTAQGAGLIF
TRBV18	CASSLGTVSTDTQYF
TRBV7-2	CASSFTGTAYNEQFF
TRBV6-5	CATAQKAGYTF